This T cell receptor beta chain is from a study of blood T cell repertoires in COVID-19. Profiled with immunoSEQ multiplex PCR; TCRdb holds only in-frame clones, not every one. This sample carries 52,000 or so clones, less than 90% of them seen once, and the ten largest clones take roughly a quarter. The germline gives CDR1 SGHNT, CDR2 YYREEE (reference sequence). The length of the CDR3 is 11 residues. Trimming pared 4 bases from V and 4 bases from J, leaving 5 bases between. The sequence was obtained from a human donor in a cohort sampled during active COVID-19. Material for sequencing was peripheral blood. This sequence joins TRBV5-4 and TRBJ2-5; D gene uncertain. Here the CDR3 DNA reads TGTGCCAGCAGCCAGGCAGAGACCCAGTACTTC. Translating gives CASSQAETQYF.